This T cell receptor (beta chain) was profiled in a study of blood T cell repertoires in COVID-19 (TCRdb year 2020). As for the study more broadly: Samples from collaborators originated in the United States, Italy and Spain and spanned both the acute and convalescent phases of COVID-19. The material from the prospective study consisted of cDNA or gDNA derived from T cells, B-cell-depleted T cells, or PBMCs. Subjects who had been exposed to COVID-19, were actively infected with it, or had recovered from it provided the deeply sampled blood TCRbeta repertoires that made up the dataset. The repertoires were made available in a free public database intended to serve as a resource for research on the immune response to SARS-CoV-2. The samples were drawn from the first 160 participants of the ongoing ImmuneRACE study and from some 1,300 subjects provided by 6 global collaborators. A de-identified subject ID, COVID-19 status, age in years and sex were almost always included in the sample metadata. HLA class I and class II types, where available, came from metadata supplied by the sample provider rather than from assay-based typing.

The immunoSEQ Assay, a bias-controlled multiplex PCR, was used to amplify TCRbeta CDR3 regions from genomic DNA. Per the authors' processing: The number of nucleated cells in each sample was estimated from the amplification of reference gene primers within the assay. Sequence reads were collapsed and filtered to measure the absolute abundance of every unique TCRbeta CDR3 rearrangement. For each sample, productive Simpson clonality was calculated by taking the square root of Simpson's diversity index across productive rearrangements. TCRdb retrieved this table from immuneACCESS and kept in-frame rearrangements only. Not all clones are present; in checked studies, unresolved V genes account for under half, and no reason is known for the remainder. V, J and clone size derive from that table, while D and trimming were established from the DNA sequence. This sample lists more than 10,000 clones; 90% were detected once. About a tenth of the sample is taken by the ten largest.

The collaborating institutions used their own protocols to collect whole blood in K2EDTA tubes. Collaborator samples were shipped for TCRbeta analysis as frozen whole blood, isolated PBMCs, or DNA extracted from either sample type. Comments on this clone: Its antigen specificity is not known. The input lacks base qualities; no much larger clone sits a single base away.

Summary of the overall study and its limitations: Clinical and demographic metadata were provided uncurated, with the amount varying by source and participant.

The CDR3 runs 18 residues from the cysteine to the phenylalanine. CDR3 DNA only is kept here, 54 bases in frame from base 1. As encoded in the germline V gene, CDR1 is KGHSH while CDR2 is LQKENI. V is pruned by 1 base and J by 0 bases, leaving 10 bases of the junction without a gene match. This sequence uses TRBV18 and TRBJ2-3, with 7 middle bases fitting TRBD2. Sequenced sample: peripheral blood. The receptor was derived from a human donor in a cohort sampled during active COVID-19. The nucleotides read TGTGCCAGCTCACCACGTCCCCCCGGCGGGGGTAGCACAGATACGCAGTATTTT. Its translation is CASSPRPPGGGSTDTQYF.